The clone carrying this T cell receptor beta chain has a single count. Clones were read by immunoSEQ multiplex PCR, and TCRdb kept only the in-frame ones, dropping some. The top ten clones hold approximately 3% of a sample with fewer than 200,000 clones, about 80% of them seen once. The data derive from a study of cytomegalovirus exposure and HLA in healthy donors. J gave up 4 bases and V 4 bases, and 6 bases lay outside the gene matches. Germline CDR1 SGDLS, CDR2 YYNGEE. The CDR3 is 15 amino acids. This chain joins TRBV9 and TRBJ2-1; 9 bases agree with TRBD2. The sample consisted of PBMCs. This receptor was identified in a woman aged 18-29 years in good health and CMV-seropositive. The CDR3 reads CASSHSGGSYNEQFF. The CDR3 DNA reads TGTGCCAGCAGCCACAGCGGGGGGTCTTACAATGAGCAGTTCTTC.